This is a list of T cell receptor beta chains from one sample in a study of breast tumors, draining lymph nodes, adjacent tissues. TCRdb re-called the multiplex PCR reads through MiXCR, storing one row per CDR3 protein. The repertoire has fewer than 300,000 distinct CDR3 sequences, about a third of them found once; the top ten carry 1.2% to 1.5%. The specimen was axillary lymph node tissue. The receptor set was obtained from a female donor with breast cancer. Some clones in this sample may be carry-over from other donors' samples. Each CDR3 is given with its conserved first and last residue. The D gene is left open where the match is weak. The listing skips clone size in some rows; elsewhere it reads once, few, many or a size class.

V gene: TRBV4-2
D gene: TRBD2
CDR3 length: 16
clone size: many
J gene: TRBJ2-2
CDR3 DNA: TGTGCCAGCAGCCAGTTACAGCGGGAGAGTAACGGGGAGCTGTTTTTT
CDR3 protein: CASSQLQRESNGELFF

V gene: TRBV7-2
D gene: .
CDR3 length: 13
clone size: .
J gene: TRBJ1-5
CDR3 DNA: TGTGCCAGCAGCTTAGCGTCGTTTGAGACCCAGCATTTT
CDR3 protein: CASSLASFETQHF

V gene: TRBV2
D gene: .
CDR3 length: 10
clone size: many
J gene: TRBJ2-7
CDR3 DNA: TGTGCCAGCAGGACCGGGCGGTGGGTTTTC
CDR3 protein: CASRTGRWVF

V gene: TRBV4-1
D gene: .
CDR3 length: 15
clone size: .
J gene: TRBJ2-4
CDR3 DNA: TGCGCCAGCAGCCAAGAAACAGTAGCCAAAAACATTCAGTACTTC
CDR3 protein: CASSQETVAKNIQYF

V gene: TRBV2
D gene: .
CDR3 length: 14
clone size: few
J gene: TRBJ1-6
CDR3 DNA: TGTGCCAGCCTCTCGGGGGGACCATATTCACCCCTCCACTTT
CDR3 protein: CASLSGGPYSPLHF

V gene: TRBV12-3/TRBV12-4
D gene: .
CDR3 length: 14
clone size: .
J gene: TRBJ2-3
CDR3 DNA: TGTGCCAGCAGTATAGGGGGTGAGACAGATACGCAGTATTTT
CDR3 protein: CASSIGGETDTQYF

V gene: TRBV7-9
D gene: .
CDR3 length: 14
clone size: many
J gene: TRBJ2-7
CDR3 DNA: TGTGCCAGCAGGAATGACGGACCCGGACGCGAGCAGTACTTC
CDR3 protein: CASRNDGPGREQYF

V gene: TRBV5-4
D gene: .
CDR3 length: 13
clone size: .
J gene: TRBJ1-2
CDR3 DNA: TGTGCCAGCAGAGTCAGCGGGAGGAGAGGCTACACCTTC
CDR3 protein: CASRVSGRRGYTF

V gene: TRBV19
D gene: .
CDR3 length: 15
clone size: many
J gene: TRBJ2-6
CDR3 DNA: TGTGCCAGTAGTATTAAGGGTTCTGGGGCCAACGTCCTGACTTTC
CDR3 protein: CASSIKGSGANVLTF

V gene: TRBV28
D gene: .
CDR3 length: 14
clone size: .
J gene: TRBJ1-5
CDR3 DNA: TGTGCCAGCAGTTTATGGGGGTACAATCAGCCCCAGCATTTT
CDR3 protein: CASSLWGYNQPQHF

V gene: TRBV19
D gene: TRBD2
CDR3 length: 17
clone size: many
J gene: TRBJ2-1
CDR3 DNA: TGTGCCAGTAGTATGCCAAGACTAGCGGGGAAATACAATGAGCAGTTCTTC
CDR3 protein: CASSMPRLAGKYNEQFF

V gene: TRBV19
D gene: .
CDR3 length: 11
clone size: many
J gene: TRBJ1-4
CDR3 DNA: TGTGCCAGTACTGGGTCTGAAAAACTGTTTTTT
CDR3 protein: CASTGSEKLFF

V gene: TRBV11-3
D gene: TRBD1
CDR3 length: 14
clone size: .
J gene: TRBJ1-1
CDR3 DNA: TGTGCCAGCAGCCGCGGGACAGAGGGCACTGAAGCTTTCTTT
CDR3 protein: CASSRGTEGTEAFF

V gene: TRBV30
D gene: .
CDR3 length: 13
clone size: many
J gene: TRBJ1-5
CDR3 DNA: TGTGCCTGGAGTGTAAGAGTAGATCAGCCCCAGCATTTT
CDR3 protein: CAWSVRVDQPQHF

V gene: TRBV20-1
D gene: .
CDR3 length: 11
clone size: .
J gene: TRBJ1-1
CDR3 DNA: TGCAGTGCTAGAGATAAGGAGGCAGCTTTCTTT
CDR3 protein: CSARDKEAAFF

V gene: TRBV2
D gene: .
CDR3 length: 14
clone size: .
J gene: TRBJ2-7
CDR3 DNA: TGTGCCAGCAGTCCACAGGGCAGCTCCTACGAGCAGTACTTC
CDR3 protein: CASSPQGSSYEQYF

V gene: TRBV28
D gene: .
CDR3 length: 15
clone size: many
J gene: TRBJ1-6
CDR3 DNA: TGTGCCAGCCTGTCACCGGCAGGGGAAAATTCACCCCTCCACTTT
CDR3 protein: CASLSPAGENSPLHF

V gene: TRBV28
D gene: .
CDR3 length: 15
clone size: many
J gene: TRBJ2-3
CDR3 DNA: TGTGCCAGCAGTTTCTTTTTAAAGGTTTTAGATACGCAGTATTTT
CDR3 protein: CASSFFLKVLDTQYF

V gene: TRBV29-1
D gene: .
CDR3 length: 11
clone size: many
J gene: TRBJ2-5
CDR3 DNA: TGCAGTCCCCTGAGGGGAGAGACCCAGTACTTC
CDR3 protein: CSPLRGETQYF

V gene: TRBV28
D gene: TRBD1
CDR3 length: 13
clone size: many
J gene: TRBJ1-3
CDR3 DNA: TGTGCCAGCAGGGCACAGGGGGAGAACACCATATATTTT
CDR3 protein: CASRAQGENTIYF

V gene: TRBV6-1
D gene: .
CDR3 length: 14
clone size: many
J gene: TRBJ1-6
CDR3 DNA: TGTGCCAGCAGTGAATTGACAGGCTATTCACCCCTCCACTTT
CDR3 protein: CASSELTGYSPLHF

V gene: TRBV6-5
D gene: .
CDR3 length: 11
clone size: .
J gene: TRBJ2-7
CDR3 DNA: TGTGCCTGCAGGCAGCGCCACGAGCAGTACTTC
CDR3 protein: CACRQRHEQYF

V gene: TRBV19
D gene: .
CDR3 length: 16
clone size: few
J gene: TRBJ2-4
CDR3 DNA: TGTGCCAGTAGTGCGGAACTTAACGTAGCCGAAAACATTCAGTACTTC
CDR3 protein: CASSAELNVAENIQYF

V gene: TRBV25-1
D gene: .
CDR3 length: 13
clone size: .
J gene: TRBJ1-2
CDR3 DNA: TGTGCCAGCAGTTTCCAAAAGGGGCATGGCTACACCTTC
CDR3 protein: CASSFQKGHGYTF

V gene: TRBV18
D gene: .
CDR3 length: 15
clone size: many
J gene: TRBJ2-2
CDR3 DNA: TGTGCCAGCTCACCATCGGGACTTAACACCGGGGAGCTGTTTTTT
CDR3 protein: CASSPSGLNTGELFF

V gene: TRBV5-6
D gene: .
CDR3 length: 14
clone size: many
J gene: TRBJ2-7
CDR3 DNA: TGTGCCAGCAGCTTGCCGGATAGGGGGGGAGAGCAGTACTTC
CDR3 protein: CASSLPDRGGEQYF

V gene: TRBV18
D gene: .
CDR3 length: 13
clone size: many
J gene: TRBJ1-3
CDR3 DNA: TGTGCCAGCTCTGGAGCCTCTGGAAACACCATATATTTT
CDR3 protein: CASSGASGNTIYF

V gene: TRBV7-9
D gene: TRBD1
CDR3 length: 15
clone size: once
J gene: TRBJ1-4
CDR3 DNA: TGTGCCAGCAGCACTCAGGGGGGGAACGGTGAAAAACTGTTTTTT
CDR3 protein: CASSTQGGNGEKLFF

V gene: TRBV10-3
D gene: TRBD1
CDR3 length: 14
clone size: many
J gene: TRBJ1-5
CDR3 DNA: TGTGCCACCAAGGAAGGGACAGAAAATCAGCCCCAGCATTTT
CDR3 protein: CATKEGTENQPQHF

V gene: TRBV4-3
D gene: TRBD1
CDR3 length: 13
clone size: few
J gene: TRBJ1-1
CDR3 DNA: TGCGCCAGCAGCCAAGGGACAGGGTCGAGGGCTTTCTTT
CDR3 protein: CASSQGTGSRAFF

V gene: TRBV6-2/TRBV6-3
D gene: .
CDR3 length: 14
clone size: many
J gene: TRBJ1-2
CDR3 DNA: TGTGCCACCTACTGGGGTCTGGGTAAAGGTGGCTACACCTTC
CDR3 protein: CATYWGLGKGGYTF

V gene: TRBV9
D gene: TRBD1
CDR3 length: 19
clone size: many
J gene: TRBJ1-2
CDR3 DNA: TGTGCCAGCAGCAGCCTGATTCCCGGGACAGGGGGCGCAGACTATGGCTACACCTTC
CDR3 protein: CASSSLIPGTGGADYGYTF

V gene: TRBV20-1
D gene: .
CDR3 length: 11
clone size: many
J gene: TRBJ2-5
CDR3 DNA: TGCAGTTTCCGGGCTCAAGAGACCCAGTCCTTC
CDR3 protein: CSFRAQETQSF

V gene: TRBV2
D gene: .
CDR3 length: 12
clone size: many
J gene: TRBJ1-2
CDR3 DNA: TGTGCCAGCAGGACAGCGAGGGGTGGCTACACCTTC
CDR3 protein: CASRTARGGYTF

V gene: TRBV13
D gene: .
CDR3 length: 14
clone size: many
J gene: TRBJ1-4
CDR3 DNA: TGTGCCAGCAGCTCCAGGGGAGCTAATGAAAAACTGTTTTTT
CDR3 protein: CASSSRGANEKLFF

V gene: TRBV2
D gene: .
CDR3 length: 13
clone size: .
J gene: TRBJ2-7
CDR3 DNA: TGTGCCAGCACACTGACTAGGGGTAGCGAGCAGTACTTC
CDR3 protein: CASTLTRGSEQYF

V gene: TRBV2
D gene: .
CDR3 length: 14
clone size: many
J gene: TRBJ2-6
CDR3 DNA: TGTGCCAGCAGCGTTCTATCTGGGGCCAACGTCCTGACTTTC
CDR3 protein: CASSVLSGANVLTF

V gene: TRBV12-3/TRBV12-4
D gene: .
CDR3 length: 16
clone size: many
J gene: TRBJ1-6
CDR3 DNA: TGTGCCAGCAGTTTAGGGGGTGGTCAGGGGAATTCACCCCTCCACTTT
CDR3 protein: CASSLGGGQGNSPLHF

V gene: TRBV5-4
D gene: TRBD2
CDR3 length: 15
clone size: .
J gene: TRBJ2-7
CDR3 DNA: TGTGCCAGCAGCCAGGCTAGCGGGCCCGACTACGAGCAGTACTTC
CDR3 protein: CASSQASGPDYEQYF

V gene: TRBV28
D gene: TRBD1
CDR3 length: 16
clone size: .
J gene: TRBJ1-2
CDR3 DNA: TGTGCCAGCAGCCCTCTTGGACAGGCGATAAACTATGGCTACACCTTC
CDR3 protein: CASSPLGQAINYGYTF

V gene: TRBV30
D gene: TRBD1
CDR3 length: 15
clone size: many
J gene: TRBJ2-1
CDR3 DNA: TGTGCCTGGAGTGTACTAGGGGGCCGGTACAATGAGCAGTTCTTC
CDR3 protein: CAWSVLGGRYNEQFF

V gene: TRBV5-8
D gene: TRBD2
CDR3 length: 16
clone size: .
J gene: TRBJ2-1
CDR3 DNA: TGTGCCAGCAGCTTAGGGACTAGCGGGACCCCCCATGAGCAGTTCTTC
CDR3 protein: CASSLGTSGTPHEQFF

V gene: TRBV19
D gene: TRBD2
CDR3 length: 13
clone size: many
J gene: TRBJ2-1
CDR3 DNA: TGTGCCAGTAGTATAGCGGGGAGGGATGAGCAGTTCTTC
CDR3 protein: CASSIAGRDEQFF

V gene: TRBV11-2
D gene: TRBD2
CDR3 length: 16
clone size: many
J gene: TRBJ2-7
CDR3 DNA: TGTGCCAGCAGCCCCGGGAGGACTAGCGGGAGATACGAGCAGTACTTC
CDR3 protein: CASSPGRTSGRYEQYF

V gene: TRBV6-1
D gene: .
CDR3 length: 15
clone size: .
J gene: TRBJ2-7
CDR3 DNA: TGTGCCAGCAGTCACCCCGCGCCCAGCTCCTACGAGCAGTACTTC
CDR3 protein: CASSHPAPSSYEQYF

V gene: TRBV5-6
D gene: .
CDR3 length: 16
clone size: many
J gene: TRBJ1-6
CDR3 DNA: TGTGCCAGCAGCTTGTATGCGAGCTCCTATAATTCACCCCTCCACTTT
CDR3 protein: CASSLYASSYNSPLHF

V gene: TRBV20-1
D gene: .
CDR3 length: 14
clone size: many
J gene: TRBJ2-7
CDR3 DNA: TGCAGTGCTAGACCTTCCGGGACCTCCTACGAGCAGTACTTC
CDR3 protein: CSARPSGTSYEQYF

V gene: TRBV7-9
D gene: TRBD2
CDR3 length: 16
clone size: .
J gene: TRBJ2-3
CDR3 DNA: TGTGCCAGCAGCAGCCGGACTAGCGGGAGTAGGGATGAGCAGTATTTT
CDR3 protein: CASSSRTSGSRDEQYF

V gene: TRBV4-2
D gene: .
CDR3 length: 16
clone size: once
J gene: TRBJ2-1
CDR3 DNA: TGTGCCAGCAGCCAAGATCGGAGTAGCTCCTACAATGAGCAGTTCTTC
CDR3 protein: CASSQDRSSSYNEQFF

V gene: TRBV12-3/TRBV12-4
D gene: .
CDR3 length: 12
clone size: many
J gene: TRBJ2-1
CDR3 DNA: TGTGCCAGCAGTTACTATGAGGGTGAGCAGTTCTTC
CDR3 protein: CASSYYEGEQFF

V gene: TRBV11-2
D gene: TRBD1
CDR3 length: 14
clone size: many
J gene: TRBJ2-1
CDR3 DNA: TGTGCCAGCAGCTTCCGGACAGGTAGTAATGAGCAGTTCTTC
CDR3 protein: CASSFRTGSNEQFF